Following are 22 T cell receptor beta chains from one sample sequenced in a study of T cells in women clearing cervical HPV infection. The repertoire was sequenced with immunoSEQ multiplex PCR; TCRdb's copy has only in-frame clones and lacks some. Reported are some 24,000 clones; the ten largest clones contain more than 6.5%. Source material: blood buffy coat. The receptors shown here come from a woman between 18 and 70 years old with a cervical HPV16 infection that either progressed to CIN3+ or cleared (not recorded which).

Partial CDR3 DNA: TGTGCCAGCAGTTTATTAGCGGGAGCTTACGAG. Protein product: CASSLLAGAYE. The full CDR3 protein is CASSLLAGAYEQYF. The V and J genes are TRBV12-3 or TRBV12-4 and TRBJ2-7; 9 nucleotides match TRBD2. Read data end 3 residues before the CDR3 end; the end is taken from the germline J gene. J gave up 4 bases and V 2 bases, and 3 bases lay outside the gene matches. CDR3 length: 14 residues.

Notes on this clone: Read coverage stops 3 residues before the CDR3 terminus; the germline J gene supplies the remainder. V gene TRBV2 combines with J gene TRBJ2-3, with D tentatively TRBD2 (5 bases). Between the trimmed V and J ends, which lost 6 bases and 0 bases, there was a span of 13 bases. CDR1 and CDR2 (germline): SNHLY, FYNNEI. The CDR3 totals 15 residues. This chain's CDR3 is CASRTAGQSTDTQYF. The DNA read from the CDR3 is TGTGCCAGCAGGACGGCGGGCCAAAGCACAGATACG.

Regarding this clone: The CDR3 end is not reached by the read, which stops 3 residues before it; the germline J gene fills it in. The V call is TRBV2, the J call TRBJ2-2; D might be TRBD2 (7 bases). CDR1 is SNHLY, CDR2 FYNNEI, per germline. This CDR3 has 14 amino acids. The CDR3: CASSAQGTNEKLFF. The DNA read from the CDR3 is TGTGCCAGCAGCGCCCAGGGGACTAATGAAAAG.

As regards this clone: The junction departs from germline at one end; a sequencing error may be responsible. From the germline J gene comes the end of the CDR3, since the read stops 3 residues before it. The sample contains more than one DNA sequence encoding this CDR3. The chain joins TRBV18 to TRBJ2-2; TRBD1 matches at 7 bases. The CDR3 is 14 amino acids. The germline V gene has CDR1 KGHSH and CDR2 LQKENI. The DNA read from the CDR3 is TGTGCAAGCTCACCAGGGACAGACACCGGGGAG. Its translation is CASSPGTDTGE. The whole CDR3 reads CASSPGTDTGELFF.

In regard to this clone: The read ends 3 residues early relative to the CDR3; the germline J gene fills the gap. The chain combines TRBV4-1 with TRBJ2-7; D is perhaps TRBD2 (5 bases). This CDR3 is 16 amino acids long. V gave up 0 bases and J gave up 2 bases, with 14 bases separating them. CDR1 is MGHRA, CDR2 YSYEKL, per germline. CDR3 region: CASSQDRADFTYEQYF. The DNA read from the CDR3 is TGCGCCAGCAGCCAAGATAGGGCGGACTTCACCTACGAG.

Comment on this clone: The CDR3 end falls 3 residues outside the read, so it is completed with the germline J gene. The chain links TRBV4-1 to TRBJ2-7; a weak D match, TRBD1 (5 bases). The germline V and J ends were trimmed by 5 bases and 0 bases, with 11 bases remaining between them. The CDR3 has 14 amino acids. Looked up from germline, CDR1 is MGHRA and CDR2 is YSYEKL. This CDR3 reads CASSSQGSSYEQYF. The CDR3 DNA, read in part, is TGCGCCAGCAGCAGTCAGGGAAGCTCCTACGAG.

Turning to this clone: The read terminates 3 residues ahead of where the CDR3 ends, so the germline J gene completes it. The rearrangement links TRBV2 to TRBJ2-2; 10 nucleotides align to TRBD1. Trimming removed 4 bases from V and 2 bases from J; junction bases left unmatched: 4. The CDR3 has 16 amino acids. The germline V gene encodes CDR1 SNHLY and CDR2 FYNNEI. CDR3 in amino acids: CASSGTGGYNTGELFF. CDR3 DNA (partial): TGTGCCAGCAGTGGGACAGGGGGTTATAACACCGGGGAG.

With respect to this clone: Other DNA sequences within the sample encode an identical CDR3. CDR3 in amino acids: CASRRGLNTGELFF. The sequenced CDR3 bases are TGTGCCAGTCGCAGGGGGCTGAACACCGGGGAG. The chain joins TRBV19 to TRBJ2-2, with 8 bases matching TRBD1. The sequence runs out 3 residues before the end of the CDR3; the remainder is reconstructed from the germline J gene. Trimming removed 8 bases from V and 1 base from J; junction bases left unmatched: 3. Germline CDR1 and CDR2: LNHDA and SQIVND (reference sequence). This CDR3 comprises 14 residues.

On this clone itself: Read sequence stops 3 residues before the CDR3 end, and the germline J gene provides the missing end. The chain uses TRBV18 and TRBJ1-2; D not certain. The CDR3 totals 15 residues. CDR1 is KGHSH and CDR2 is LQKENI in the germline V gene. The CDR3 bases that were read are TGTGCCAGCTCACCCAGCGGGAGAAATTACAATGAC. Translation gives CASSPSGRNYND. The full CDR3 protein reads CASSPSGRNYNDYTF.

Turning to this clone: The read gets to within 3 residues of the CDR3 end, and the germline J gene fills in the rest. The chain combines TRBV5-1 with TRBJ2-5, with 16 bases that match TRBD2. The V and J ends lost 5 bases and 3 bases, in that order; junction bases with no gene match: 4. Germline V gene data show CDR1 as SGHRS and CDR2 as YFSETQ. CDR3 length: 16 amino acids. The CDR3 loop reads CASSPGTSGREETQYF. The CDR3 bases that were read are TGCGCCAGCAGTCCCGGGACTAGCGGGAGGGAAGAGACC. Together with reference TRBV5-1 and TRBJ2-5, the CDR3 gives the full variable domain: KAGVTQTPRYLIKTRGQQVTLSCSPISGHRSVSWYQQTPGQGLQFLFEYFSETQRNKGNFPGRFSGRQFSNSRSEMNVSTLELGDSALYLCASSPGTSGREETQYFGPGTRLLVL.

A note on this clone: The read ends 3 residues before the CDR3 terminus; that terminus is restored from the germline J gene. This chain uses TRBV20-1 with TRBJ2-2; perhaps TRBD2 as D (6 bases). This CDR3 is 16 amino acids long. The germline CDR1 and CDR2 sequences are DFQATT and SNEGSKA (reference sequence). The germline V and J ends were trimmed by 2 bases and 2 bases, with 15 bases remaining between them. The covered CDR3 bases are TGCAGTGCTAGAATGGAGGGGCGAGCTAACACCGGGGAG. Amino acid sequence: CSARMEGRANTGE. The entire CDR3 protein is CSARMEGRANTGELFF.

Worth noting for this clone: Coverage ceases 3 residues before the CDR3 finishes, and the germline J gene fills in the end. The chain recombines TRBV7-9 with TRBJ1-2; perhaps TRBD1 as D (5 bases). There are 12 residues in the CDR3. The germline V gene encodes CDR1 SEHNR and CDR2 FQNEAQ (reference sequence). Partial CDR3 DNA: TGTGCCAGCAGCCCCACAGGTTACGAC. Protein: CASSPTGYD. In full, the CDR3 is CASSPTGYDYTF.

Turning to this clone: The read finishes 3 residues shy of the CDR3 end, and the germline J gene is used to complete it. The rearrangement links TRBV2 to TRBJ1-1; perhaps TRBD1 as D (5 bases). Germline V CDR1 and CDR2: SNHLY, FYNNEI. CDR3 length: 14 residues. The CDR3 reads CASSDERGVKKAFF. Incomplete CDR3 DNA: TGTGCCAGCAGTGATGAGAGGGGCGTGAAGAAG.

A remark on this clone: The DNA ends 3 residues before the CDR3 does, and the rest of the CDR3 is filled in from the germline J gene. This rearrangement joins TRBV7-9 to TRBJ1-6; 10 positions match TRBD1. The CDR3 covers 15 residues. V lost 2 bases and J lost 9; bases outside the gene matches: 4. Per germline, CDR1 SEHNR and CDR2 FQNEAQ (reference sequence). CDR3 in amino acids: CASSLQTGGSSPLHF. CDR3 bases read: TGTGCCAGCAGCTTACAGACAGGGGGCAGTTCACCC.

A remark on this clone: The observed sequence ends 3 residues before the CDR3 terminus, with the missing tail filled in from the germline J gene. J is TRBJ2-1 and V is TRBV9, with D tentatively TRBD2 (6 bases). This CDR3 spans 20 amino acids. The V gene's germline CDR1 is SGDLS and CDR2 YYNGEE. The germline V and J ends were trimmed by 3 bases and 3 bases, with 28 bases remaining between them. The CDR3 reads CASSGGGDLAGSGDYNEQFF. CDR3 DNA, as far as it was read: TGTGCCAGCAGCGGAGGCGGAGATTTGGCGGGGAGCGGCGACTACAATGAG. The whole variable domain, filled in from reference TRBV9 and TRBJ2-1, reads DSGVTQTPKHLITATGQRVTLRCSPRSGDLSVYWYQQSLDQGLQFLIQYYNGEERAKGNILERFSAQQFPDLHSELNLSSLELGDSALYFCASSGGGDLAGSGDYNEQFFGPGTRLTVL.

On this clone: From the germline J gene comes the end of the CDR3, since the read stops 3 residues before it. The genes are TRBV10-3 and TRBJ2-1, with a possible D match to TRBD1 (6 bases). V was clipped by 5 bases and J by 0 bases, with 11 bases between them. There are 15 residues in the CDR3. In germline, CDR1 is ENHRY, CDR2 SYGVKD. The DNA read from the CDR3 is TGTGCCATCAGTAGACAGGCAAGCTCCTACAATGAG. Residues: CAISRQASSYNE. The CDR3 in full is CAISRQASSYNEQFF.

The CDR3 sequence: CASSLVGTSGGEQFF. The sequenced part of the CDR3 DNA is TGTGCCAGCAGCTTAGTCGGGACTAGCGGAGGTGAG. The chain carries TRBV11-3 and TRBJ2-1; 11 nucleotides line up with TRBD2. The read ends 3 residues before the CDR3 terminus; that terminus is restored from the germline J gene. V lost 1 base to trimming and J lost 9 bases; unmatched junction nucleotides: 5. The germline gives CDR1 SGHNT, CDR2 YENEEA. CDR3 length: 15 amino acids. The variable domain in full, completed from reference TRBV11-3 and TRBJ2-1, reads EAGVVQSPRYKIIEKKQPVAFWCNPISGHNTLYWYLQNLGQGPELLIRYENEEAVDDSQLPKDRFSAERLKGVDSTLKIQPAELGDSAVYLCASSLVGTSGGEQFFGPGTRLTVL.

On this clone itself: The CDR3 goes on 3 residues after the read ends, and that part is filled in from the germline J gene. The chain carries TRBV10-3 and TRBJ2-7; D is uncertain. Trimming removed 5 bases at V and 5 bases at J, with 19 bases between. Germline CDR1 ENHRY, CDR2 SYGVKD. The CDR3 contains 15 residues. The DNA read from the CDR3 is TGTGCCATCAGTCAAGCCAGGCGTATCGACGACGAG. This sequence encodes CAISQARRIDDE. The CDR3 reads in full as CAISQARRIDDEQYF.

The chain's CDR3 is CASRGTGGSPLFF. The DNA read from the CDR3 is TGTGCCAGCAGAGGGACAGGGGGTTCACCA. The chain joins TRBV5-5 to TRBJ1-4; TRBD1 matches at 11 bases. The CDR3 end lies 3 residues beyond the end of the read and is filled in from the germline J gene. The CDR3 length is 13 residues. CDR1 is SGHKS and CDR2 is YYEKEE in the germline V gene (reference sequence).

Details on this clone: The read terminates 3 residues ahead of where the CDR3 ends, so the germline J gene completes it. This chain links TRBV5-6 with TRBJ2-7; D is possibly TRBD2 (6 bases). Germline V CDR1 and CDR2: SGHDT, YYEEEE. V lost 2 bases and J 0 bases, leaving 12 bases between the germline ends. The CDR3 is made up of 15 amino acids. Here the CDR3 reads CASSFPREPSYEQYF. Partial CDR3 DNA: TGTGCCAGCAGCTTTCCGCGGGAACCCTCCTACGAG.

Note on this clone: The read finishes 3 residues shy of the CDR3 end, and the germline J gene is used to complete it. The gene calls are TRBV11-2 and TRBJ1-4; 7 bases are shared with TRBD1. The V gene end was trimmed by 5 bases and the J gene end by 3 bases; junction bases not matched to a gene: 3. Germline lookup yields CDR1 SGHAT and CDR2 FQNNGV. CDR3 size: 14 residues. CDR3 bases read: TGTGCCAGCAGCGAGGGACAGCCTAATGAAAAA. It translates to CASSEGQPNEK. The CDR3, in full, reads CASSEGQPNEKLFF.

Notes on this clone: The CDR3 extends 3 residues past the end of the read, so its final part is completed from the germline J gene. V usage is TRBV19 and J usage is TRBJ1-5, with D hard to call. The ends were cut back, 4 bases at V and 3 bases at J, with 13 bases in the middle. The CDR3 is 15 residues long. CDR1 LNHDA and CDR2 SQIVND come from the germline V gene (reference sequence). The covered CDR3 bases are TGTGCCAGTAGTACGCAGCGAGTTTACAATCAGCCC. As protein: CASSTQRVYNQP. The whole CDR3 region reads CASSTQRVYNQPQHF.